This T cell receptor (beta chain) was found in a study of blood T cell repertoires in COVID-19. Overall study context: Collection of acute and convalescent COVID-19 samples took place in the United States, Italy and Spain. The analysed material was cDNA or gDNA that came from T cells, B-cell-depleted T cells, or PBMCs.

The ends were cut back, 0 bases at V and 4 bases at J, with 14 bases in the middle. This CDR3 is 15 amino acids long. Germline V gene lookup returns CDR1 SGDLS and CDR2 YYNGEE. Per the study methods: Reference gene primer amplification in the assay estimated nucleated cell counts. Sequencing was performed with immunoSEQ multiplex PCR; in TCRdb, only in-frame clones are kept and a portion is missing. Clonal size and the V and J genes are those of that table, whereas D and trimming came from the DNA. The sample carries tens of thousands of clones, 75% to 85% recorded once. The V call is TRBV9, the J call TRBJ2-7; D possibly corresponds to TRBD1 (5 bases). The sequence came from a human donor in a cohort sampled during active COVID-19. The source material was peripheral blood. CDR3 protein: CASSVEGGRVYEQYF. CDR3 nucleotide sequence: TGTGCCAGCAGCGTAGAGGGTGGCAGGGTTTACGAGCAGTACTTC.